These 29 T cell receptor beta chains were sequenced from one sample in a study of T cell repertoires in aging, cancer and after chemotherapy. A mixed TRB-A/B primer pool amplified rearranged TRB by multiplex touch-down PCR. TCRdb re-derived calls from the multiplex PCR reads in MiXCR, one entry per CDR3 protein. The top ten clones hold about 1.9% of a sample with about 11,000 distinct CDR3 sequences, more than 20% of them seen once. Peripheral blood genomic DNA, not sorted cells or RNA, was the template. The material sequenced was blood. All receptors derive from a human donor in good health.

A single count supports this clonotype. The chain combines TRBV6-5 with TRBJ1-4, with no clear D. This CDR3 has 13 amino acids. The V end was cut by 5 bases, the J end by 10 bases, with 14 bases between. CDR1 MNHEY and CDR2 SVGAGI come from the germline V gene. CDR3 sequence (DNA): TGTGCCAGCAGTGTCGAAAGGGAGGGAAAACTGTTTTTT. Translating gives CASSVEREGKLFF.

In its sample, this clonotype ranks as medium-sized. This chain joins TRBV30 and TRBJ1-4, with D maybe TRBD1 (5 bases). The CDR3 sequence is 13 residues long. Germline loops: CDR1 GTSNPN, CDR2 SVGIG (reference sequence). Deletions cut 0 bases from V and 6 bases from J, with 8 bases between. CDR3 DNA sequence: TGTGCCTGGAGTGTACGCAGGGATGAAAAACTGTTTTTT. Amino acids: CAWSVRRDEKLFF.

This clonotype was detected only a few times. In DNA form, the CDR3 reads TGCGCCAGCAGCTTTGGTTTTGGGGGGTCATATAATTCACCCCTCCACTTT. Its translation is CASSFGFGGSYNSPLHF. The J gene is TRBJ1-6, the V gene TRBV5-1; D may be TRBD1 (5 bases). Per the germline V gene, CDR1 is SGHRS and CDR2 is YFSETQ. V lost 2 bases and J 4 bases, leaving 16 bases between the germline ends. CDR3 length: 17 amino acids.

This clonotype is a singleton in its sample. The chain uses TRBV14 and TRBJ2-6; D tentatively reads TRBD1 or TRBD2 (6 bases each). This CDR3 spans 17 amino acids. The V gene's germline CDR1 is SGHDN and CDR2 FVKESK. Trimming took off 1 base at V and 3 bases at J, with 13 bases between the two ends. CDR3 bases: TGTGCCAGCAGCCAAGGAACGGGGGCCTATGGGGCCAACGTCCTGACTTTC. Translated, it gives CASSQGTGAYGANVLTF.

In DNA, the CDR3 is TGTGCCAGCAGCTTAATGTCGGACGGGGAGCTGTTTTTT. As protein: CASSLMSDGELFF. V usage is TRBV13 and J usage is TRBJ2-2; D unresolved. The CDR3 contains 13 residues. Trimming left V 2 bases short and J 7 bases short, with 8 bases between. Germline V gene lookup returns CDR1 PRHDT and CDR2 FYEKMQ (reference sequence).

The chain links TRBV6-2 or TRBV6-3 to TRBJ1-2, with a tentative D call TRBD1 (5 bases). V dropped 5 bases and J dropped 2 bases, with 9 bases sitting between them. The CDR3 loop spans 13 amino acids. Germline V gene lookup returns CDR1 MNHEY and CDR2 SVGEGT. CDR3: CASSPRDNYGYTF. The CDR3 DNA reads TGTGCCAGCAGTCCCCGGGACAACTATGGCTACACCTTC.

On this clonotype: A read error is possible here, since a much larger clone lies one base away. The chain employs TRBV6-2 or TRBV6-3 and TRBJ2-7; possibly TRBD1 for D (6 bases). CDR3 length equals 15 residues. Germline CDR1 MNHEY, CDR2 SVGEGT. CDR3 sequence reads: CASSSPVGGGYEEYF. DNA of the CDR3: TGTGCCAGCAGTTCTCCTGTAGGGGGTGGCTACGAGGAGTACTTC.

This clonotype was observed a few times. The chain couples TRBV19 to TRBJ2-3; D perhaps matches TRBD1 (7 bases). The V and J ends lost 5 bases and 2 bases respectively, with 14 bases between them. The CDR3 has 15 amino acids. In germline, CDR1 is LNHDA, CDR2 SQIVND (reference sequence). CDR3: CASSPQGGPTDTQYF. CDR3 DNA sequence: TGTGCCAGTAGTCCCCAGGGGGGACCCACAGATACGCAGTATTTT.

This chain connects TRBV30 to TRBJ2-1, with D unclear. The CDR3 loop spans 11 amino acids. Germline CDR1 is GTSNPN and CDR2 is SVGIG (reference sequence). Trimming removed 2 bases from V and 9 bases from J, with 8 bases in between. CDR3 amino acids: CAWSWGGEQFF. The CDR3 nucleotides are TGTGCCTGGAGTTGGGGTGGTGAGCAGTTCTTC.

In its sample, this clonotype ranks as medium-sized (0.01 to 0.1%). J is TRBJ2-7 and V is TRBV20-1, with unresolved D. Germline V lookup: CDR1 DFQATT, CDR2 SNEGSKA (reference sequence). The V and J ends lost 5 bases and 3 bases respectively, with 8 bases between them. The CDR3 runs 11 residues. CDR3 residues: CSASHIYEQYF. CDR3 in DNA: TGCAGTGCTTCACACATCTACGAGCAGTACTTC.

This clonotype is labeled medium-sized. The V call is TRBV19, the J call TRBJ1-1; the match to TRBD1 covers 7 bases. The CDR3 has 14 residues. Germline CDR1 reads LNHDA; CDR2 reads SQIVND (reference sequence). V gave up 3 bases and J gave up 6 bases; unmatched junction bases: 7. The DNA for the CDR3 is TGTGCCAGTAGTATCCTTCAGGGGGAGGCTGAAGCTTTCTTT. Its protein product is CASSILQGEAEAFF.

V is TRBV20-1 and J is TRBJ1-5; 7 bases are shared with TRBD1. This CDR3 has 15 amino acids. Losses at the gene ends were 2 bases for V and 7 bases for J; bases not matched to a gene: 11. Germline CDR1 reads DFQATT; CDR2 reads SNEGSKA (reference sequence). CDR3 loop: CSARRGTGVGQPQHF. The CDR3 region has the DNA TGCAGTGCTAGAAGAGGCACAGGGGTTGGGCAGCCCCAGCATTTT.

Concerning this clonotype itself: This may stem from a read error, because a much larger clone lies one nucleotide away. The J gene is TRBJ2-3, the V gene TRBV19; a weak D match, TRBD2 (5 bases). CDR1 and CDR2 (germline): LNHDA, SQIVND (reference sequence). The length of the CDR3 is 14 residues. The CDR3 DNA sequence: TGTGCCAGTAGTAACGGACTGGTCACAGATAGGCAGTATTTT. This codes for CASSNGLVTDRQYF.

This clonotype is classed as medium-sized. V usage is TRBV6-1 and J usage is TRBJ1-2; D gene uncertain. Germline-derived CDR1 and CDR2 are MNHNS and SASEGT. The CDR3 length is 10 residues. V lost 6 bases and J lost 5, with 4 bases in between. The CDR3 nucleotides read TGTGCCAGCAGAGGGTATGGCTACACCTTC. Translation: CASRGYGYTF.

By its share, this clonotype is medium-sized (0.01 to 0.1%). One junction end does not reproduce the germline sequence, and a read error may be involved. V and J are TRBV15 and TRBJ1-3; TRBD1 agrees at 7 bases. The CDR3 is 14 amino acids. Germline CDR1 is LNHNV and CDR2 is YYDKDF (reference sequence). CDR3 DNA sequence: TGTGCCACGAGCAGGGACAGCTCTGGAAACACCATATATTTT. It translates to CATSRDSSGNTIYF.

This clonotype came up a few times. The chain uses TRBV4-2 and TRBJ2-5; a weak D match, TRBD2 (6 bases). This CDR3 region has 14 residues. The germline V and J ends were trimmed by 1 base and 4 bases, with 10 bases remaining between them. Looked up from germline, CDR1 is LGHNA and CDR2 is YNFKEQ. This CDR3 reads CASSQVRGGETQYF. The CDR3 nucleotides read TGTGCCAGCAGCCAAGTACGGGGAGGAGAGACCCAGTACTTC.

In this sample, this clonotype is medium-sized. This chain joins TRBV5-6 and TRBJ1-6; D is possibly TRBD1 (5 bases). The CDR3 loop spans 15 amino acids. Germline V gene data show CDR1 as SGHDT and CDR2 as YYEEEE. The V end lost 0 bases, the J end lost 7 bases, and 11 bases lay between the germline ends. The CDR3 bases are TGTGCCAGCAGCTTGGACCAGGCAGGGAATTCACCCCTCCACTTT. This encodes CASSLDQAGNSPLHF. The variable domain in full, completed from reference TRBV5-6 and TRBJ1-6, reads DAGVTQSPTHLIKTRGQQVTLRCSPKSGHDTVSWYQQALGQGPQFIFQYYEEEERQRGNFPDRFSGHQFPNYSSELNVNALLLGDSALYLCASSLDQAGNSPLHFGNGTRLTVT.

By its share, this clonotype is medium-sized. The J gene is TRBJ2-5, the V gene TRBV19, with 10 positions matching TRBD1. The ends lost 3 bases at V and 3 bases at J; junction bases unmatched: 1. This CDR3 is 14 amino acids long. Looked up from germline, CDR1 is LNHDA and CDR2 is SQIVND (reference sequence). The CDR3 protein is CASSIGTGEETQYF. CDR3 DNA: TGTGCCAGTAGTATCGGGACAGGGGAAGAGACCCAGTACTTC.

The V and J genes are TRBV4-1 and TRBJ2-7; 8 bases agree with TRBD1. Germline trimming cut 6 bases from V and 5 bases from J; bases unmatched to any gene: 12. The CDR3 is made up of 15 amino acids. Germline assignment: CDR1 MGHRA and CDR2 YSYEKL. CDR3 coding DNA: TGCGCCAGCAGTCCGACAGGGGACTCTAGGGACGAGCAGTACTTC. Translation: CASSPTGDSRDEQYF.

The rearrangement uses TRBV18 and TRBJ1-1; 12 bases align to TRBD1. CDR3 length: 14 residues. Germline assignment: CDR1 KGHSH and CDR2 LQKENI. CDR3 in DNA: TGTGCAGCTCGGGGACAGGGGGCATGGACTGAAGCTTTCTTT. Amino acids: CAARGQGAWTEAFF.

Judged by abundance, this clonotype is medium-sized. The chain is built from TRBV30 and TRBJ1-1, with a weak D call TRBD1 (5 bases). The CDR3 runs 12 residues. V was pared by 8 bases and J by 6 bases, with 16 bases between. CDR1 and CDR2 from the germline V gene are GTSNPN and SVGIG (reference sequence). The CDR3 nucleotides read TGTGCCGGGACCGGCCTGGTGGCTGAAGCTTTCTTT. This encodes CAGTGLVAEAFF.

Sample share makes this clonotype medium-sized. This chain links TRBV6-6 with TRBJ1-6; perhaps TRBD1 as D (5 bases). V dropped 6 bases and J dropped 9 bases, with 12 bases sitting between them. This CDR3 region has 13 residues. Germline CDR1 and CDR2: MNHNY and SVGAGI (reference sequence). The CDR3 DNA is TGTGCCAGCAGCGGGACCCACGGTTCACCCCTCCACTTT. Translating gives CASSGTHGSPLHF.

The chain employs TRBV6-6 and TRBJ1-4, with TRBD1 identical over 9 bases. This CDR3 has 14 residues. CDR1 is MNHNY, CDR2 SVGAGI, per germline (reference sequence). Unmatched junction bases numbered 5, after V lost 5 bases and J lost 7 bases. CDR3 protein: CASSKTGGGEKLFF. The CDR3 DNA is TGTGCCAGCAGTAAGACAGGGGGAGGTGAAAAACTGTTTTTT.

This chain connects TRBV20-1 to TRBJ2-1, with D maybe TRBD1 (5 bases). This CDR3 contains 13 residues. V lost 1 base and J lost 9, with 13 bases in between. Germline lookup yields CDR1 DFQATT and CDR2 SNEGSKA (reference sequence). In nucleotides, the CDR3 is TGCAGTGCTAGAGGTCGCAGGGCTGGTGAGCAGTTCTTC. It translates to CSARGRRAGEQFF.

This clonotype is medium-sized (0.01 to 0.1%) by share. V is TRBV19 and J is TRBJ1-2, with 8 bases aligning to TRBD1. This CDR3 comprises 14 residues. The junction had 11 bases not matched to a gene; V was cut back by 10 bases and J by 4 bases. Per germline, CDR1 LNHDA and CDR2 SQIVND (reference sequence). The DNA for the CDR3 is TGTGCCACTTCGACCGGGACAGGTGCCTATGGCTACACCTTC. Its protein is CATSTGTGAYGYTF.

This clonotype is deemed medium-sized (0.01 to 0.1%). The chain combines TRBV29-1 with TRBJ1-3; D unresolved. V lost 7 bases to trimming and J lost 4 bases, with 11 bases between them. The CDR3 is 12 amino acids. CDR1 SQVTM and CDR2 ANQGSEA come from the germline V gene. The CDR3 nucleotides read TGCAGCGGTAGGGTAGGGGGAAACACCATATATTTT. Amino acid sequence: CSGRVGGNTIYF.

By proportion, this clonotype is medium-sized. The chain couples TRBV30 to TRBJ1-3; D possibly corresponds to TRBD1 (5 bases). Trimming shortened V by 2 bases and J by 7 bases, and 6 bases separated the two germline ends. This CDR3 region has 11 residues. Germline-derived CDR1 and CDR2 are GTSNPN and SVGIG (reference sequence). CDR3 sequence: CAWSPGNTIYF. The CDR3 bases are TGTGCCTGGAGTCCAGGGAACACCATATATTTT.

The CDR3 sequence: CASSQRQDRGRTEAFF. CDR3 coding DNA: TGTGCCAGCAGCCAACGCCAAGACAGGGGACGGACTGAAGCTTTCTTT. The rearrangement joins TRBV6-1 to TRBJ1-1; 8 positions match TRBD1. This CDR3 is 16 amino acids long. Germline CDR1 reads MNHNS; CDR2 reads SASEGT. J lost 5 bases, V lost 6 bases, and 14 bases had no gene match.

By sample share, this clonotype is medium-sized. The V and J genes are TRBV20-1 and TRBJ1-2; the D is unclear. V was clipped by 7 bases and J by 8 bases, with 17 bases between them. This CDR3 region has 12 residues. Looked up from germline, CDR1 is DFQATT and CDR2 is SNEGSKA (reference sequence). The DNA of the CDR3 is TGCAGTGTTACGACAACGGAAAGCGGCTACACCTTC. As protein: CSVTTTESGYTF.